Shown below are 26 T cell receptor beta chains from a single sample sequenced in a study of blood T cells in healthy people across ages. The use of a sample-barcoded 5' primer and a J-beta primer mix characterized a second PCR of roughly 6 to 11 cycles. MiXCR was run by TCRdb on the 5' RACE reads, yielding one entry per CDR3 protein. The sample carries around 1.5 million distinct CDR3 sequences, 35% to 45% recorded once. Sequenced material: blood. These TCRs come from a woman aged 18 to 35 in good health.

This clonotype was detected only once. The junction departs from the called germline gene at one end, perhaps through a read error. The chain links TRBV5-1 to TRBJ2-1; D not resolved. CDR3 length equals 15 residues. The germline CDR1 and CDR2 sequences are SGHRS and YFSETQ. The CDR3 loop is CASSPGATEGNERFF. CDR3 nucleotides: TGCGCCAGCAGCCCCGGTGCGACTGAAGGGAATGAGCGGTTCTTC. The complete variable domain, with remaining parts taken from reference TRBV5-1 and TRBJ2-1, reads KAGVTQTPRYLIKTRGQQVTLSCSPISGHRSVSWYQQTPGQGLQFLFEYFSETQRNKGNFPGRFSGRQFSNSRSEMNVSTLELGDSALYLCASSPGATEGNERFFGPGTRLTVL.

The chain is built from TRBV14 and TRBJ1-2, with D hard to call. The ends were cut back, 4 bases at V and 4 bases at J, with 16 bases in the middle. CDR1 and CDR2 from the germline V gene are SGHDN and FVKESK. The CDR3 runs to 15 residues. CDR3 DNA sequence: TGTGCCAGCAGCCGTCATGAACAAGACGGCTATGGCTACACCTTC. Translating gives CASSRHEQDGYGYTF.

This clonotype was seen a handful of times. The genes are TRBV29-1 and TRBJ2-1; 9 bases fit TRBD1. The CDR3 is 14 amino acids. V lost 7 bases to trimming and J lost 5 bases; unmatched junction nucleotides: 9. The germline V gene has CDR1 SQVTM and CDR2 ANQGSEA. In DNA form, the CDR3 reads TGCAGCGGTATTCCGGGACAGGGAGACAATGAGCAGTTCTTC. Encoded protein: CSGIPGQGDNEQFF.

The chain employs TRBV20-1 and TRBJ2-1, with TRBD1 as a possible D gene (5 bases). The CDR3 has 16 amino acids. The V gene lost 0 bases and the J gene lost 0 bases, with 12 bases spanning the gap. The germline V gene has CDR1 DFQATT and CDR2 SNEGSKA (reference sequence). The CDR3 reads CSARDQGSSSYNEQFF. CDR3 bases: TGCAGTGCTAGAGACCAGGGCTCTAGCTCCTACAATGAGCAGTTCTTC.

The rearrangement joins TRBV7-8 to TRBJ2-1, with no clear D. Germline-derived CDR1 and CDR2 are SGHVS and FQNEAQ. The CDR3 runs to 14 residues. V lost 4 bases and J 8 bases, leaving 15 bases between the germline ends. The CDR3 sequence is CASSSSIRWDEQFF. In nucleotides, the CDR3 is TGTGCCAGCAGCTCCTCTATTAGGTGGGATGAGCAGTTCTTC.

This clonotype was detected a few times. The CDR3 nucleotides read TGTGCCAGCAGCCAAGTGGGACAGGGGGCGAGCTACACCTTC. This sequence encodes CASSQVGQGASYTF. The rearrangement joins TRBV3-1 to TRBJ1-2; TRBD1 aligns across 12 bases. With V trimmed by 1 base and J by 9 bases, 3 bases remained unmatched. CDR1 is LGHDT, CDR2 YNNKEL, per germline (reference sequence). The CDR3 has 14 amino acids.

The chain carries TRBV6-5 and TRBJ1-2; 7 bases fit TRBD1. This CDR3 spans 14 amino acids. V was pared by 6 bases and J by 8 bases, with 12 bases of the junction left unmatched. Per the germline V gene, CDR1 is MNHEY and CDR2 is SVGAGI. CDR3 nucleotide sequence: TGTGCCAGCAGGCGCGACGGACAGGCTATGGGCTACACCTTC. It translates to CASRRDGQAMGYTF.

Many counts were recorded for this clonotype. The chain has TRBV7-9 and TRBJ2-5; 14 bases align to TRBD2. From germline, CDR1 is SEHNR and CDR2 FQNEAQ (reference sequence). This CDR3 is built from 18 residues. Unmatched junction bases numbered 18, after V lost 4 bases and J lost 11 bases. The CDR3 sequence: CASSYLPGLAGGGNEQYF. In DNA form, the CDR3 reads TGTGCCAGCAGCTACCTGCCTGGACTAGCGGGAGGAGGAAATGAGCAGTACTTC.

Note on this clonotype: One end of the junction does not line up with germline, which may come from a read error. V is TRBV20-1 and J is TRBJ2-1; a possible D gene is TRBD2 (6 bases). CDR1 and CDR2 (germline): DFQATT, SNEGSKA (reference sequence). The CDR3 is 16 residues long. The CDR3 loop reads CSVRVDGGSSYNEQFF. CDR3 DNA sequence: TGCAGTGTTAGAGTTGACGGAGGGAGCTCCTACAATGAGCAGTTCTTC.

About this clonotype: Germline and junction disagree at one end, which may indicate a read error. The V gene is TRBV20-1, the J gene TRBJ2-3; the D is unclear. CDR1 is DFQATT, CDR2 SNEGSKA, per germline (reference sequence). This CDR3 is 12 amino acids long. As DNA, the CDR3 is TGCAGTGCTGCTGGAAACACAGATGCGCAGTATTTT. The encoded protein is CSAAGNTDAQYF.

The chain couples TRBV4-1 to TRBJ2-3; D is unresolved. Trimming removed 0 bases at V and 3 bases at J, with 10 bases between. The CDR3 is 15 residues long. CDR1 MGHRA and CDR2 YSYEKL come from the germline V gene. CDR3 in amino acids: CASSQDSLETDTQYF. The CDR3 DNA reads TGCGCCAGCAGCCAAGACTCGCTAGAGACAGATACGCAGTATTTT.

J is TRBJ1-2 and V is TRBV6-1; 7 nucleotides line up with TRBD1. The CDR3 is 15 amino acids. J lost 1 base, V lost 1 base, and 3 bases had no gene match. Germline V gene sequence: CDR1 MNHNS, CDR2 SASEGT. The chain's CDR3 is CASSEDRGDNYGYTF. The DNA for the CDR3 is TGTGCCAGCAGTGAAGACAGGGGAGATAACTATGGCTACACCTTC.

The chain employs TRBV19 and TRBJ2-7, with 10 nucleotides matching TRBD1. The germline CDR1 and CDR2 sequences are LNHDA and SQIVND (reference sequence). J gave up 0 bases and V 5 bases, and 7 bases lay outside the gene matches. This CDR3 spans 16 amino acids. The CDR3, as DNA: TGTGCCAGTAGTCCCCTCAGGGACAGGGGCTCCTACGAGCAGTACTTC. It translates to CASSPLRDRGSYEQYF.

The gene calls are TRBV12-3 or TRBV12-4 and TRBJ2-2; D call uncertain. The CDR3 runs 15 residues. Deletions cut 6 bases from V and 7 bases from J, with 18 bases between. The CDR3 region has the DNA TGTGCCAGCAGCCACGCGCCAAGCACCGGCGGGGAGCTGTTTTTT. Translation: CASSHAPSTGGELFF.

This rearrangement joins TRBV18 to TRBJ2-1; 10 nucleotides line up with TRBD2. Germline assignment: CDR1 KGHSH and CDR2 LQKENI. CDR3 size: 16 residues. J gave up 8 bases and V 0 bases, and 7 bases lay outside the gene matches. CDR3 sequence: CASSPPKAGGRYEQFF. In nucleotides, the CDR3 is TGTGCCAGCTCACCACCTAAAGCGGGAGGGCGCTATGAGCAGTTCTTC.

This clonotype came up a few times. The chain recombines TRBV5-1 with TRBJ2-6; 13 nucleotides line up with TRBD2. Unmatched junction bases numbered 14, after V lost 4 bases and J lost 1 base. This CDR3 has 21 residues. The germline V gene encodes CDR1 SGHRS and CDR2 YFSETQ. The CDR3 region has the DNA TGCGCCAGCAGCACAACCGGGACTAGCGGGGTATATTTGTCTGGGGCCAACGTCCTGACTTTC. It is translated as CASSTTGTSGVYLSGANVLTF. Together with reference TRBV5-1 and TRBJ2-6, the CDR3 gives the full variable domain: KAGVTQTPRYLIKTRGQQVTLSCSPISGHRSVSWYQQTPGQGLQFLFEYFSETQRNKGNFPGRFSGRQFSNSRSEMNVSTLELGDSALYLCASSTTGTSGVYLSGANVLTFGAGSRLTVL.

V usage is TRBV15 and J usage is TRBJ2-7, with D possibly being TRBD1 (6 bases). The V gene's germline CDR1 is LNHNV and CDR2 YYDKDF (reference sequence). The CDR3 is 14 residues long. Trimming left V 5 bases short and J 0 bases short, with 11 bases between. As DNA, the CDR3 is TGTGCCACCAGCTGGATGGACAGCTCCTACGAGCAGTACTTC. This codes for CATSWMDSSYEQYF.

A note on this clonotype: Being one base from a much bigger clone, this may be a read error. The chain recombines TRBV10-2 with TRBJ2-7; TRBD1 agrees at 10 bases. The junction had 11 bases not matched to a gene; V was cut back by 6 bases and J by 9 bases. Germline V CDR1 and CDR2: WSHSY, SAAADI. This CDR3 is built from 14 residues. The CDR3 protein is CASREVGQGPWQYF. DNA for the CDR3: TGCGCCAGCAGGGAGGTGGGACAGGGGCCATGGCAGTACTTC.

V usage is TRBV12-3 or TRBV12-4 and J usage is TRBJ1-2; D unclear. This CDR3 is 18 amino acids long. V lost 0 bases and J lost 2, with 19 bases in between. In DNA, the CDR3 is TGTGCCAGCAGTTTAGCGCAAGGGTTACTAAGCCTGAACTATGGCTACACCTTC. It translates to CASSLAQGLLSLNYGYTF.

DNA of the CDR3: TGTGCCACCGCAGTATGGCTGGAGGCCTCCTACGAGCAGTACTTC. It is translated as CATAVWLEASYEQYF. The chain employs TRBV2 and TRBJ2-7, with TRBD2 as a possible D gene (5 bases). This CDR3 spans 15 amino acids. Germline V gene sequence: CDR1 SNHLY, CDR2 FYNNEI. The V end lost 10 bases, the J end lost 0 bases, and 19 bases lay between the germline ends. Full variable domain (rest looked up from reference TRBV2 and TRBJ2-7): EPEVTQTPSHQVTQMGQEVILRCVPISNHLYFYWYRQILGQKVEFLVSFYNNEISEKSEIFDDQFSVERPDGSNFTLKIRSTKLEDSAMYFCATAVWLEASYEQYFGPGTRLTVT.

This clonotype has a count of ten or more. V usage is TRBV29-1 and J usage is TRBJ2-7; TRBD1 matches at 7 bases. The CDR3 runs 13 residues. V gave up 4 bases and J gave up 4 bases; unmatched junction bases: 7. Per the germline V gene, CDR1 is SQVTM and CDR2 is ANQGSEA. The CDR3 here is CSVGDRLLYEQYF. CDR3 nucleotides: TGCAGCGTTGGGGACAGACTCCTATACGAGCAGTACTTC.

This clonotype has just a few counts. J is TRBJ1-1 and V is TRBV9; D is perhaps TRBD1 (6 bases). CDR1 SGDLS and CDR2 YYNGEE come from the germline V gene. The CDR3 extends over 13 amino acids. Trimming took 4 bases from V and 8 from J, leaving 15 bases between them. The CDR3 is CASSPDRNPEAFF. The CDR3 DNA is TGTGCCAGCAGCCCAGACAGGAACCCCGAAGCTTTCTTT.

The chain joins TRBV9 to TRBJ1-1; unclear D gene. Trimming stripped 0 bases from V and 7 bases from J, with 7 bases between. CDR3 length equals 12 residues. Germline-derived CDR1 and CDR2 are SGDLS and YYNGEE. CDR3 nucleotides: TGTGCCAGCAGCGTAGACGGCGGTGAAGCTTTCTTT. Translating it yields CASSVDGGEAFF.

This clonotype was seen a single time. This chain uses TRBV27 with TRBJ2-1; D is unclear. Trimming took off 3 bases at V and 8 bases at J, with 8 bases between the two ends. Germline V gene sequence: CDR1 MNHEY, CDR2 SMNVEV (reference sequence). There are 12 residues in the CDR3. The CDR3 loop is CASSFNGDEQFF. The CDR3 DNA is TGTGCCAGCAGTTTCAATGGGGATGAGCAGTTCTTC.

This clonotype showed up just a few times. V is TRBV20-1 and J is TRBJ2-5, with D unclear. Trimming removed 3 bases at V and 7 bases at J, with 6 bases between. CDR1 DFQATT and CDR2 SNEGSKA come from the germline V gene (reference sequence). The CDR3 has 10 residues. The CDR3 sequence: CSASNRTQYF. The CDR3 nucleotides read TGCAGTGCTAGTAACAGGACCCAGTACTTC.

This chain joins TRBV9 and TRBJ2-4; maybe TRBD2 (5 bases). This CDR3 has 16 residues. With 0 bases removed from V and 1 base from J, the gap between germline ends came to 11 bases. From germline, CDR1 is SGDLS and CDR2 YYNGEE. The CDR3 coding sequence is TGTGCCAGCAGCGTAGGTGCGGGTGGGGCCAAAAACATTCAGTACTTC. Its translation is CASSVGAGGAKNIQYF.